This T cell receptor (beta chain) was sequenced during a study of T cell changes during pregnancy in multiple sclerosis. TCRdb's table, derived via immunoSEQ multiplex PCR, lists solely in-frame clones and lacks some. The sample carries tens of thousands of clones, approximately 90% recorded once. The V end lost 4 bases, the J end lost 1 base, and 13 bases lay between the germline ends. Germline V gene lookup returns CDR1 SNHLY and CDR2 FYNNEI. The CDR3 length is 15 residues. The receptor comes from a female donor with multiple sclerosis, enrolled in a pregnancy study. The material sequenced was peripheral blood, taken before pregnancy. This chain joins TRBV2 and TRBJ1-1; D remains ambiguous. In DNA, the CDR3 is TGTGCCAGCAGTGCGAATTGGGCAGGGAACACTGAAGCTTTCTTT. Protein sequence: CASSANWAGNTEAFF.